This record covers a single T cell receptor (beta chain). Germline CDR1 reads SGHDT; CDR2 reads YYEEEE. The CDR3 has 15 amino acids. The V gene end was trimmed by 4 bases and the J gene end by 0 bases; junction bases not matched to a gene: 3. The method was immunoSEQ multiplex PCR; TCRdb's version includes in-frame clones alone and lacks a portion of them. Of 70,000 to 80,000 clones in the sample, about 85% were seen once. The source of the sample is a study of T cell changes during pregnancy in multiple sclerosis. Source: peripheral blood, taken before pregnancy. V gene TRBV5-6 combines with J gene TRBJ2-3; 9 nucleotides match TRBD1. This clonotype originated in a female donor with multiple sclerosis, enrolled in a pregnancy study. Here the CDR3 DNA reads TGTGCCAGCAGCATCGGGACAGGGAGCACAGATACGCAGTATTTT. This sequence encodes CASSIGTGSTDTQYF.